This TCR beta chain was profiled in a study of metastatic and nonmetastatic thyroid tumors. Overall study context: The study looked at repertoires side by side in blood and in tumor or nodule tissue from malignant and benign thyroid patients. Study-wide points: Significantly greater TCR beta diversity was reportedly found in malignant thyroid tumors than in benign nodules (in blood and tumor).

In its sample, this clone was seen many times. The antigen remains undetermined. No patient received treatment before thyroid surgery. Per the germline V gene, CDR1 is SEHNR and CDR2 is FQNEAQ (reference sequence). The CDR3 sequence is 14 residues long. V was clipped by 5 bases and J by 0 bases, with 9 bases between them. In the original workflow: The authors used CDR3 differences across clinicopathological groups to build a distant-metastasis classifier for papillary thyroid cancer. TCRdb reprocessed the PCR reads via MiXCR. The V and J calls and clone size come from TCRdb's table, not from the authors' own analysis. The sample has 91,000 or so clones; approximately 11% are singletons.

The receptor was isolated from a female donor with papillary thyroid cancer or a benign thyroid nodule (not recorded which). Some clones in this sample may be carry-over from other donors' samples. Input material: blood. The V gene is TRBV7-9, the J gene TRBJ2-3; D uncertain. CDR3 DNA: TGTGCCAGCAGCACAAGTGGAAGCACAGATACGCAGTATTTT. Translating it yields CASSTSGSTDTQYF.